This T cell receptor beta chain emerged from a study of CD4 T cells in relation to SARS-CoV-2 and coronaviruses. Study-wide background: After less than 11 days of antigen culture, PBMC TCR beta CDR3s were sequenced. Negative control cultures got HIV-1 Nef peptides or no peptide.

CD4+ T cells from unexposed donors were obtained before the COVID-19 pandemic (2011-2018). CD4+ T cells were isolated from the cells after about ten days of culture. Testing used SARS-CoV-2 S/N and four cold-coronavirus spikes on unexposed-donor CD4+ T cells, cells permitting. Half the medium was replaced with IL-2 medium on days 3 and 7. The CDR3 contains 17 residues. The V gene's germline CDR1 is ENHRY and CDR2 SYGVKD. V was cut by 0 bases and J by 2 bases, with 15 bases left in between. Details on this clone: The antigen is not known.

The table came from immunoSEQ multiplex PCR; TCRdb's copy has only in-frame clones and leaves some out. The table records tens of thousands of clones, more than 70% of them present only once. The specimen sequenced was CD4+ T cells from PBMCs, cultured in vitro. The sequence was collected from a human donor in good health. J is TRBJ2-3 and V is TRBV10-3, with D maybe TRBD1 (5 bases). DNA of the CDR3: TGTGCCATCAGTGAGTCTTCTTTCTGGGGCCACACAGATACGCAGTATTTT. It encodes CAISESSFWGHTDTQYF.